The T cell receptor (beta chain) under discussion was sequenced for a study of OX40 agonist ivuxolimab in advanced cancers. The wider study: Patients assigned to dose escalation were diagnosed with hepatocellular carcinoma, melanoma, renal cell or head and neck cancer.

Here immunoSEQ multiplex PCR was the method, and the copy in TCRdb shows in-frame clones only, minus some. The sample has 65,000 to 85,000 clones, about 86% seen once. CDR1 is SGHAT and CDR2 is FQNNGV in the germline V gene. The CDR3 contains 16 residues. Trimming stripped 8 bases from V and 7 bases from J, with 26 bases between. Study-wide results and limits: Circulating CD4+ and CD8+ T cells showed clonal expansion by week 6 at 0.1 to 3.0 mg/kg.

In regard to this clone: Its antigen remains unknown.

The chain couples TRBV11-2 to TRBJ2-5; D is perhaps TRBD1 or TRBD2 (5 bases each). The specimen was CD4+ or CD8+ T cells sorted from blood, collected in a trial of the OX40 agonist ivuxolimab. This TCR was sampled from an adult with an advanced solid tumor such as melanoma, head and neck, liver or kidney cancer. The CDR3 protein is CASLGTGTTRRATQYF. The CDR3 DNA is TGTGCCAGCCTCGGGACCGGGACGACACGGCGAGCGACCCAGTACTTC.